Following are 2 T cell receptor beta chains from one sample sequenced in a study of T cells expressing NK-cell markers. For each CDR3 protein, TCRdb gives one entry from its re-call of the 5' RACE reads, without DNA. The sample holds 500,000 to 600,000 distinct CDR3 sequences. Source material: blood T cells: a sorted CD56 or NKG2C T cell subset, CD4+ or CD8+ T cells, or bulk PBMC T cells (not recorded which). The receptors stem from a young man in good health.

The chain employs TRBV10-3 and TRBJ1-6. CDR3 size: 12 residues. The germline V gene has CDR1 ENHRY and CDR2 SYGVKD. This CDR3 reads CAISLPDSPLHF.

This sequence joins TRBV29-1 and TRBJ2-5. Germline values: CDR1 SQVTM, CDR2 ANQGSEA. The CDR3 consists of 14 residues. CDR3 loop: CSVEREILGETQYF.